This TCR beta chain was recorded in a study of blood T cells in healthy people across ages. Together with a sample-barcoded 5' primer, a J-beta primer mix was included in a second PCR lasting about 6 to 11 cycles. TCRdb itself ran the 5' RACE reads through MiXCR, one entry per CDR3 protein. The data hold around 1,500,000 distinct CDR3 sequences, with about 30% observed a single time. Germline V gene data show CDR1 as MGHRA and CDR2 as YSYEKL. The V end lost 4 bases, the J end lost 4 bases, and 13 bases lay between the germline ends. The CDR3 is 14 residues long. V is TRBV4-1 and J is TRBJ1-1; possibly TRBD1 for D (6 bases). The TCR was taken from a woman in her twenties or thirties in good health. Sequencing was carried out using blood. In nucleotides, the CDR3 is TGCGCCAGCAGCCCAGCGCAGGGGCCCACTGAAGCTTTCTTT. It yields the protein CASSPAQGPTEAFF.